This T cell receptor beta chain was sequenced during a study of vaccination effects on CD4 cells after COVID-19. As concerns this clone: Its antigen is undetermined.

Measured with immunoSEQ multiplex PCR; TCRdb has only the in-frame clones, and not every one. This table holds about 22,000 clones, around 77% found once. ViraFEST expansion of antigen-specific CD4+ T cells with viral peptide pools preceded sequencing. Once cultured for roughly ten days, the cells underwent separation to obtain CD4+ T cells. Confirmation by PCR established that the person had SARS-CoV-2 infection between March and December 2020. Approximately 2 million PBMC were placed in each well, which was supplemented with approximately 9.9 IU/ml IL-2 and about 10 ug/ml peptides. IL-2 medium was substituted for half the medium on days 3 and 7. The length of the CDR3 is 15 residues. CDR1 and CDR2 from the germline V gene are SGHNT and YENEEA. V lost 6 bases to trimming and J lost 5 bases; unmatched junction nucleotides: 7.

The V and J genes are TRBV11-3 and TRBJ2-5; the match to TRBD2 covers 12 bases. This sequence was found in a human donor who had a prior SARS-CoV-2 infection. The sequencing here drew on CD4+ T cells from PBMCs cultured with SARS-CoV-2 spike peptides, taken before COVID-19 vaccination. CDR3 DNA: TGTGCCAGCAGTTCCGGACTAGCGGGATTGGAGACCCAGTACTTC. It yields the protein CASSSGLAGLETQYF.